Presented here are 12 T cell receptor beta chains from one specimen sequenced in a study of shared clonotypes between healthy human individuals. Only in-frame clones appear in the TCRdb table, and some are missing; sequencing was by immunoSEQ multiplex PCR. The table has about 490,000 clones, over 65% seen once; the top ten hold 10% to 15%. The sample was PBMCs. These receptors all come from a woman in her 40s in good health. Some clones in this sample may be carry-over from other donors' samples.

The J gene is TRBJ2-5, the V gene TRBV5-5; 7 positions match TRBD2. CDR1 and CDR2 from the germline V gene are SGHKS and YYEKEE (reference sequence). The CDR3 length is 16 residues. V gave up 0 bases and J gave up 1 base; unmatched junction bases: 6. The CDR3 here is CASSLARASGQETQYF. CDR3 nucleotide sequence: TGTGCCAGCAGCTTGGCGAGGGCTAGCGGCCAAGAGACCCAGTACTTC.

In its sample, this clone was seen once. The chain links TRBV6-6 to TRBJ2-2; D gene unclear. V lost 4 bases to trimming and J lost 2 bases, with 14 bases between them. Germline-derived CDR1 and CDR2 are MNHNY and SVGAGI (reference sequence). This CDR3 region has 16 residues. This CDR3 reads CASSWGRLKNTGELFF. The CDR3 DNA sequence: TGTGCCAGCAGTTGGGGAAGGTTGAAAAACACCGGGGAGCTGTTTTTT.

V usage is TRBV20-1 and J usage is TRBJ1-2; D is uncertain. The CDR3 sequence is 11 residues long. Germline-derived CDR1 and CDR2 are DFQATT and SNEGSKA (reference sequence). V shed 0 bases and J shed 11 bases, with 10 bases lying between them. CDR3 loop: CSARDMGYYTF. DNA for the CDR3: TGCAGTGCTAGAGATATGGGTTATTACACCTTC.

The V call is TRBV9, the J call TRBJ2-6, with D tentatively TRBD1 (5 bases). CDR1 and CDR2 (germline): SGDLS, YYNGEE. CDR3 size: 15 residues. The V gene lost 2 bases and the J gene lost 2 bases, with 8 bases spanning the gap. The CDR3 DNA reads TGTGCCAGCAGCGTCCAGGGTGCTGGGGCCAACGTCCTGACTTTC. Amino acids: CASSVQGAGANVLTF. Looking up the rest from reference TRBV9 and TRBJ2-6 gives the full variable domain: DSGVTQTPKHLITATGQRVTLRCSPRSGDLSVYWYQQSLDQGLQFLIQYYNGEERAKGNILERFSAQQFPDLHSELNLSSLELGDSALYFCASSVQGAGANVLTFGAGSRLTVL.

The CDR3 region has the DNA TGTGCCAGCAGCTCGGGACTCCTGGGGACCCAGTACTTC. Its translation is CASSSGLLGTQYF. The rearrangement uses TRBV7-3 and TRBJ2-5; D is possibly TRBD2 (6 bases). The CDR3 runs to 13 residues. From germline, CDR1 is SGHTA and CDR2 FQGTGA. Trimming removed 4 bases from V and 7 bases from J, with 13 bases in between.

The V and J genes are TRBV2 and TRBJ2-7, with TRBD1 matching 9 bases. The CDR3 sequence is 14 residues long. Germline V gene sequence: CDR1 SNHLY, CDR2 FYNNEI. V dropped 2 bases and J dropped 5; count of bases not matched to a gene: 4. CDR3 region: CASSERTGADEQYF. The CDR3 bases are TGTGCCAGCAGTGAAAGGACAGGGGCCGACGAGCAGTACTTC. Full variable domain (missing parts from reference TRBV2 and TRBJ2-7): EPEVTQTPSHQVTQMGQEVILRCVPISNHLYFYWYRQILGQKVEFLVSFYNNEISEKSEIFDDQFSVERPDGSNFTLKIRSTKLEDSAMYFCASSERTGADEQYFGPGTRLTVT.

The V and J genes are TRBV28 and TRBJ2-2; 7 bases match TRBD2. This CDR3 has 15 residues. Trimming took 7 bases from V and 4 from J; bases not matched to a gene: 9. Germline lookup yields CDR1 MDHEN and CDR2 SYDVKM. The CDR3: CASTVRAGVTGELFF. CDR3 DNA sequence: TGTGCCAGCACCGTTCGGGCGGGAGTCACCGGGGAGCTGTTTTTT. Looking up the rest from reference TRBV28 and TRBJ2-2 gives the full variable domain: DVKVTQSSRYLVKRTGEKVFLECVQDMDHENMFWYRQDPGLGLRLIYFSYDVKMKEKGDIPEGYSVSREKKERFSLILESASTNQTSMYLCASTVRAGVTGELFFGEGSRLTVL.

The chain recombines TRBV28 with TRBJ2-3, with 13 bases aligning to TRBD2. Germline lookup yields CDR1 MDHEN and CDR2 SYDVKM. The CDR3 runs to 17 residues. Trimming cost V 11 bases and J 2 bases; bases outside gene matches: 13. This chain's CDR3 is CAPRGGLAGDNTDTQYF. Here the CDR3 DNA reads TGTGCCCCCAGGGGAGGACTAGCGGGAGATAACACAGATACGCAGTATTTT.

This chain uses TRBV9 with TRBJ1-5, with no clear D. The CDR3 spans 14 residues. Trimming cost V 5 bases and J 2 bases, with 11 bases left between them. Germline V gene sequence: CDR1 SGDLS, CDR2 YYNGEE. CDR3: CASSPGWGNQPQHF. In DNA, the CDR3 is TGTGCCAGCAGTCCTGGGTGGGGCAATCAGCCCCAGCATTTT.

The V call is TRBV5-6, the J call TRBJ1-1, with D hard to call. The V end lost 1 base, the J end lost 8 bases, and 12 bases lay between the germline ends. The CDR3 extends over 13 amino acids. Germline assignment: CDR1 SGHDT and CDR2 YYEEEE. The CDR3 protein is CASSLFISREAFF. The CDR3 DNA reads TGTGCCAGCAGCTTGTTTATTTCTAGAGAAGCTTTCTTT.

The V and J genes are TRBV7-9 and TRBJ1-4; D possibly corresponds to TRBD1 (6 bases). Germline V gene data show CDR1 as SEHNR and CDR2 as FQNEAQ (reference sequence). CDR3 length: 13 amino acids. V lost 3 bases to trimming and J lost 6 bases, with 8 bases between them. Here the CDR3 reads CASSLTGYEKLFF. The DNA for the CDR3 is TGTGCCAGCAGCTTGACAGGTTATGAAAAACTGTTTTTT.

The chain links TRBV4-1 to TRBJ1-3, with D perhaps TRBD1 (5 bases). The V end lost 4 bases, the J end lost 0 bases, and 19 bases lay between the germline ends. The CDR3 covers 18 residues. CDR1 MGHRA and CDR2 YSYEKL come from the germline V gene. In DNA form, the CDR3 reads TGCGCCAGCAGCCTATTTACGTCACGGACACACTCTGGAAACACCATATATTTT. Translation gives CASSLFTSRTHSGNTIYF.